Here is one TCR beta chain with its context. Which antigen it targets is not known. Nothing much larger sits one base from this clone, and base qualities are not available. The study was a case-control design nested within a healthcare worker cohort in London, UK, with weekly nasopharyngeal swab PCR tests and blood sampling. Healthcare workers were recruited during the week of the UK lockdown, between 23 and 31 March 2020, and followed weekly for up to about 15 weeks. The data belong to a study of early T cells in non-severe SARS-CoV-2 infection (dated by TCRdb to the early 2020s). Regarding the research as a whole: Bulk RNA from unsorted whole blood was used for TCR sequencing, so alpha and beta chains could not be paired.

Library method: 5' RACE. Instrument used: NextSeq 500. In the TCR library protocol, unique molecular identifiers were attached to individual cDNA molecules to correct for PCR bias and sequencing error. Both TCR alpha and beta chains were sequenced, and tight co-correlation was observed between alpha and beta sequence abundances in each sample. Turning to the authors' computational methods: Decombinator V4 was used to annotate TCR sequences for V gene, J gene and CDR3. TCRs were defined as expanded if a significant change between any two time points was detected under a Poisson model with p below 0.0001. TCR abundances were normalised to the total number of TCRs sequenced per sample and expressed as counts per million. TRAV1-2 paired with TRAJ12, TRAJ20 or TRAJ33 defined MAIT TCRs, while TRAV10 paired with TRAJ18 defined iNKT TCRs. A search of VDJdb, accessed on 1 November 2021, was run for TCRs annotated to CMV, EBV and SARS-CoV-2, with TCRs annotated for multiple antigens excluded. TCRdb passed the public sequencing reads through fastp at Q25 and MiXCR, retaining productive beta sequences. Identical CDR3 proteins give one entry, which carries the most common genes and DNA. The V and J calls and clone size are TCRdb's, not the authors'. Across this sample there are approximately 70,000 distinct CDR3 sequences, with around a tenth seen only once. Of the sample, 6% to 8% is held by the ten largest clones.

From the germline V gene (reference sequence), CDR1 is LNHDA and CDR2 is SQIVND. From V the trimming removes 2 bases and from J it removes 7 bases, while the gene matches leave 4 bases of the junction unaccounted for. The CDR3 sequence holds 14 residues, the cysteine and phenylalanine included. The sequence is cut down to CDR3 DNA, 42 bases in frame from base 1. Broader findings and caveats from the paper: VDJdb matching was skewed toward anti-spike CD8 responses, so virus-specific expansions were likely underestimated and private and CD4 specificities were missed.

This clonotype was sampled from an adult who was a healthcare worker with PCR-confirmed SARS-CoV-2 infection or an uninfected control (not recorded which). The sample consisted of whole blood, taken at baseline. Rearrangement joined TRBV19 to TRBJ2-2; 7 middle bases align to TRBD1. The bases are TGTGCCAGTAGTATAAAGGGGGCCAGCGGGGAGCTGTTTTTT. It translates to CASSIKGASGELFF.